This TCR beta chain was captured by sequencing in a study of T cells after posttransplantation cyclophosphamide. There are a few counts of this clone. The antigen is undetermined. Profiling relied on immunoSEQ multiplex PCR, and the TCRdb table lists in-frame clones only, not all of them. The sample presents roughly 32,000 clones, none singletons. Points from the study as a whole: Tissue-infiltrating T cells from skin or gut overlapped little with blood T cells. After PTCy, TRB diversity resembled that of CNI/methotrexate controls. Later post-transplant blood repertoires were often dominated by donor CD8+ memory clones.

Peripheral blood was collected from the related graft donor on the marrow donation day. V lost 2 bases to trimming and J lost 3 bases; unmatched junction nucleotides: 2. The germline V gene has CDR1 MNHEY and CDR2 SMNVEV (reference sequence). CDR3 size: 14 residues. The sequence was collected from a woman aged 25-40 years in good health and a related stem cell transplant donor. J is TRBJ2-3 and V is TRBV27; TRBD2 aligns across 7 bases. Sequencing used PBMCs. The CDR3 region has the DNA TGTGCCAGCAGTTTAGCGGGAGTAACAGATACGCAGTATTTT. It codes for CASSLAGVTDTQYF.